The present TCR beta chain was sequenced within a study of sequential checkpoint blockade in melanoma. Study overall: Maintenance nivolumab came after either treatment sequence.

Treatment here: randomized to nivolumab then ipilimumab (arm A) or the reverse (arm B). Patients had received no earlier DNA-damaging chemotherapy. Sorted cells were live CD3+CD8+, lacking CD19 and CD56, from PBMCs. Germline CDR1 and CDR2: SGHRS and YFSETQ. The CDR3 contains 21 residues. The V and J ends lost 5 bases and 0 bases, in that order; junction bases with no gene match: 19. TCRdb keeps only in-frame clones here, not all; method: immunoSEQ multiplex PCR. Of some 20,000 clones listed, about four fifths are singletons. The J gene is TRBJ2-4, the V gene TRBV5-1; 11 positions match TRBD1. This specimen consisted of CD8+ T cells sorted from blood (inferred from file names), obtained from a patient given nivolumab and ipilimumab in sequence. The TCR comes from a human donor with melanoma. The CDR3 DNA follows: TGCGCCAGCAGATCGGACAGGGGGCGAAACGGCGAAAGACTAGCCAAAAACATTCAGTACTTC. Protein: CASRSDRGRNGERLAKNIQYF. Full variable domain (remainder filled in from reference TRBV5-1 and TRBJ2-4): KAGVTQTPRYLIKTRGQQVTLSCSPISGHRSVSWYQQTPGQGLQFLFEYFSETQRNKGNFPGRFSGRQFSNSRSEMNVSTLELGDSALYLCASRSDRGRNGERLAKNIQYFGAGTRLSVL.